The 20 T cell receptor beta chains below come from one sample, sequenced in a study of blood T cell repertoires in COVID-19. Measured with immunoSEQ multiplex PCR; TCRdb has only the in-frame clones, and not every one. The sample lists 200,000 to 250,000 clones, just under 85% seen once, with approximately 8% in the top ten. Sequencing was carried out using peripheral blood. These receptor sequences come from a woman aged 50 to 60 with active or convalescent COVID-19.

The DNA of the CDR3 is TGTGCCAGCTCATTAGACAATGAGCAGTTCTTC. It yields the protein CASSLDNEQFF. The V and J genes are TRBV18 and TRBJ2-1; D ambiguous. Germline CDR1 is KGHSH and CDR2 is LQKENI. This CDR3 has 11 amino acids. V was pared by 5 bases and J by 5 bases, with 4 bases between.

Details on this clone: Distinct nucleotide sequences in the sample also encode this CDR3. The V call is TRBV29-1, the J call TRBJ1-5; D not resolved. Trimming cost V 4 bases and J 3 bases, with 10 bases left between them. This CDR3 region has 13 residues. CDR1 and CDR2 (germline): SQVTM, ANQGSEA. The CDR3 DNA reads as TGCAGCGTTGGAACCGGTTACAATCAGCCCCAGCATTTT. Protein: CSVGTGYNQPQHF.

This chain joins TRBV11-2 and TRBJ2-3; D perhaps matches TRBD2 (6 bases). Germline V gene sequence: CDR1 SGHAT, CDR2 FQNNGV. The length of the CDR3 is 15 residues. V lost 2 bases to trimming and J lost 3 bases, with 12 bases between them. The CDR3 reads CASSLRGLATDTQYF. CDR3 nucleotide sequence: TGTGCCAGCAGCTTAAGAGGGCTAGCGACAGATACGCAGTATTTT.

The rearrangement joins TRBV28 to TRBJ2-2, with D possibly matching TRBD2 (5 bases). CDR3 length equals 15 residues. Germline assignment: CDR1 MDHEN and CDR2 SYDVKM. V was clipped by 5 bases and J by 6 bases, with 16 bases between them. CDR3 region: CASSPPGGIAGELFF. DNA for the CDR3: TGTGCCAGCAGTCCCCCTGGAGGTATCGCCGGGGAGCTGTTTTTT.

V and J are TRBV28 and TRBJ1-2; a weak D match, TRBD1 (5 bases). This CDR3 contains 15 residues. Germline V gives CDR1 MDHEN, CDR2 SYDVKM. With 6 bases removed from V and 4 bases from J, the gap between germline ends came to 18 bases. The CDR3 DNA sequence: TGTGCCAGCAGGGAACTCGTTGGGGGGACCTATGGCTACACCTTC. The encoded protein is CASRELVGGTYGYTF.

The chain carries TRBV4-2 and TRBJ2-7; D remains ambiguous. Between the trimmed V and J ends, which lost 4 bases and 0 bases, there was a span of 13 bases. This CDR3 spans 15 amino acids. In germline, CDR1 is LGHNA, CDR2 YNFKEQ. The CDR3 here is CASSPHLDFSYEQYF. The CDR3 DNA is TGTGCCAGCAGCCCCCATCTCGACTTCTCCTACGAGCAGTACTTC.

The chain recombines TRBV27 with TRBJ1-2, with D possibly matching TRBD1 (5 bases). The CDR3 sequence is 13 residues long. From germline, CDR1 is MNHEY and CDR2 SMNVEV (reference sequence). The V gene lost 3 bases and the J gene lost 8 bases, with 13 bases spanning the gap. CDR3 nucleotides: TGTGCCAGCAGTTTCCGTGGGGGGGAAGGCTACACCTTC. Translation: CASSFRGGEGYTF.

A remark on this clone: This CDR3 is also generated by other DNA sequences in the sample. The chain has TRBV11-2 and TRBJ1-6, with 9 nucleotides matching TRBD1. Germline lookup yields CDR1 SGHAT and CDR2 FQNNGV. With V trimmed by 1 base and J by 10 bases, 2 bases remained unmatched. The CDR3 length is 14 residues. In nucleotides, the CDR3 is TGTGCCAGCAGCTTAGGGACAGGGGAATCACCCCTCCACTTT. Translated: CASSLGTGESPLHF.

CDR3 DNA: TGTGCCAGCAGCGGGGGGGCCAAAAACATTCAGTACTTC. This translates into CASSGGAKNIQYF. The genes are TRBV7-2 and TRBJ2-4; D possibly corresponds to TRBD2 (6 bases). The CDR3 contains 13 residues. Germline V gene data show CDR1 as SGHTA and CDR2 as FQGNSA. Trimming removed 5 bases at V and 1 base at J, with 6 bases between. Full variable domain (missing parts from reference TRBV7-2 and TRBJ2-4): GAGVSQSPSNKVTEKGKDVELRCDPISGHTALYWYRQSLGQGLEFLIYFQGNSAPDKSGLPSDRFSAERTGGSVSTLTIQRTQQEDSAVYLCASSGGAKNIQYFGAGTRLSVL.

The V gene is TRBV6-4, the J gene TRBJ2-1, with D perhaps TRBD2 (6 bases). This CDR3 is built from 17 residues. V lost 2 bases, J lost 5 bases, and 19 bases lay in between. Germline CDR1 reads MRHNA; CDR2 reads SNTAGT. The CDR3: CASSDSETGEGHNEQFF. The DNA of the CDR3 is TGTGCCAGCAGTGACAGCGAGACGGGAGAGGGGCACAATGAGCAGTTCTTC.

Regarding this clone: A much larger clonotype is one base distant, so this may be a read error. The chain combines TRBV9 with TRBJ2-1; 13 bases map to TRBD2. CDR1 is SGDLS and CDR2 is YYNGEE in the germline V gene. CDR3 length: 19 residues. V trimming: 4 bases; J trimming: 12 bases; junction bases outside the gene matches: 22. The CDR3 region is CASSSLAGGVPREDLGQFF. The CDR3 DNA is TGTGCCAGCAGCTCACTAGCGGGAGGGGTCCCGCGAGAGGATCTAGGGCAGTTCTTC.

This clone was observed a handful of times. This chain uses TRBV3-1 (or the pseudogene TRBV3-2) with TRBJ1-5; D not certain. V was shortened by 3 bases and J by 3 bases, with 12 bases between the two germline ends. CDR1 is LGHDT and CDR2 is YNNKEL in the germline V gene (reference sequence). The CDR3 contains 15 residues. CDR3 loop: CASSHDRGTNQPQHF. The CDR3 DNA is TGTGCCAGCAGCCATGACCGGGGTACCAATCAGCCCCAGCATTTT.

V and J are TRBV5-5 and TRBJ2-5; the D gene is possibly TRBD1 (6 bases). This CDR3 has 14 residues. The V gene's germline CDR1 is SGHKS and CDR2 YYEKEE (reference sequence). V was pared by 4 bases and J by 5 bases, with 15 bases between. The chain's CDR3 is CASSLPQGRETQYF. The CDR3 DNA reads as TGTGCCAGCAGCCTGCCACAGGGCAGGGAGACCCAGTACTTC.

Here the CDR3 reads CASSLDYSNQPQHF. CDR3 nucleotide sequence: TGTGCCAGCAGTTTAGACTATAGCAATCAGCCCCAGCATTTT. The rearrangement links TRBV28 to TRBJ1-5; D gene unclear. V was shortened by 2 bases and J by 0 bases, with 5 bases between the two germline ends. This CDR3 region has 14 residues. CDR1 and CDR2 (germline): MDHEN, SYDVKM.

The chain has TRBV4-1 and TRBJ2-3, with 9 bases lining up with TRBD2. With V trimmed by 5 bases and J by 3 bases, 9 bases remained unmatched. This CDR3 contains 16 residues. From germline, CDR1 is MGHRA and CDR2 YSYEKL. The CDR3 is CASSSTSSGATDTQYF. The CDR3 DNA follows: TGCGCCAGCAGCTCCACCTCTAGCGGGGCTACAGATACGCAGTATTTT.

The chain recombines TRBV30 with TRBJ2-7; 8 bases match TRBD1. Germline lookup yields CDR1 GTSNPN and CDR2 SVGIG (reference sequence). V shed 0 bases and J 4 bases; nucleotides not matched to a gene: 2. This CDR3 is built from 13 residues. CDR3 protein: CAWSVTGGYEQYF. CDR3 coding DNA: TGTGCCTGGAGTGTAACAGGGGGGTACGAGCAGTACTTC. Looking up the rest from reference TRBV30 and TRBJ2-7 gives the full variable domain: SQTIHQWPATLVQPVGSPLSLECTVEGTSNPNLYWYRQAAGRGLQLLFYSVGIGQISSEVPQNLSASRPQDRQFILSSKKLLLSDSGFYLCAWSVTGGYEQYFGPGTRLTVT.

The V call is TRBV29-1, the J call TRBJ1-1; D is possibly TRBD1 (6 bases). The CDR3 contains 12 residues. V lost 4 bases to trimming and J lost 4 bases, with 10 bases between them. Germline CDR1 and CDR2: SQVTM and ANQGSEA. The CDR3 DNA reads TGCAGCGTTGGATCAGGGGCCACTGAAGCTTTCTTT. This sequence encodes CSVGSGATEAFF.

Comment on this clone: The sample has other DNA sequences that encode this CDR3 too. V gene TRBV2 combines with J gene TRBJ2-1, with 9 bases matching TRBD2. This CDR3 is built from 15 residues. Germline CDR1 is SNHLY and CDR2 is FYNNEI. Trimming took 6 bases from V and 0 from J; bases not matched to a gene: 3. CDR3 region: CASRRGGSSYNEQFF. CDR3 sequence (DNA): TGTGCCAGCAGGCGGGGGGGGAGCTCCTACAATGAGCAGTTCTTC.

J is TRBJ1-3 and V is TRBV5-4; unclear D gene. Trimming took off 0 bases at V and 0 bases at J, with 7 bases between the two ends. The CDR3 is 15 amino acids. Looked up from germline, CDR1 is SGHNT and CDR2 is YYREEE (reference sequence). The CDR3 DNA reads TGTGCCAGCAGCTTGGAAGGGAGCTCTGGAAACACCATATATTTT. Its protein product is CASSLEGSSGNTIYF.

This rearrangement joins TRBV7-8 to TRBJ2-3; 7 bases match TRBD2. The junction had 13 bases not matched to a gene; V was cut back by 8 bases and J by 8 bases. Germline CDR1 and CDR2: SGHVS and FQNEAQ. The CDR3 contains 14 residues. Written as DNA, the CDR3 is TGTGCCAGCCGGGGGGAATGGCTTGGAGGTACGCAGTATTTT. It codes for CASRGEWLGGTQYF.